This TCR beta chain was captured by sequencing in a study of T cell repertoires in cytomegalovirus infection. Study details: Indicated by public TCR beta signatures were CMV infection and matching HLA type.

Germline V gene lookup returns CDR1 KGHDR and CDR2 SFDVKD. This CDR3 is built from 16 residues. V lost 0 bases and J lost 6, with 15 bases in between. Study observations and caveats: There were HLA-C-restricted CMV-specific TCR beta clonotypes dominating the ex vivo response. Summed frequency of shared TCR beta families picked out CMV carriers who also had the relevant HLA.

TCRdb fed the reads into MiXCR, producing one record per CDR3 protein. The table includes around 450,000 distinct CDR3 sequences, roughly 31% detected once. Remarks on this clonotype: The target antigen is unknown.

The rearrangement joins TRBV24-1 to TRBJ2-3; tentatively, D is TRBD2 (6 bases). Source material: PBMCs. The clonotype originates from a human donor in good health (CMV status not recorded). Some clones in this sample may be carry-over from other donors' samples. CDR3 sequence reads: CATSDLGGRGIDTQYF. The CDR3 DNA reads as TGTGCCACCAGTGATTTGGGTGGACGGGGGATCGATACGCAGTATTTT.